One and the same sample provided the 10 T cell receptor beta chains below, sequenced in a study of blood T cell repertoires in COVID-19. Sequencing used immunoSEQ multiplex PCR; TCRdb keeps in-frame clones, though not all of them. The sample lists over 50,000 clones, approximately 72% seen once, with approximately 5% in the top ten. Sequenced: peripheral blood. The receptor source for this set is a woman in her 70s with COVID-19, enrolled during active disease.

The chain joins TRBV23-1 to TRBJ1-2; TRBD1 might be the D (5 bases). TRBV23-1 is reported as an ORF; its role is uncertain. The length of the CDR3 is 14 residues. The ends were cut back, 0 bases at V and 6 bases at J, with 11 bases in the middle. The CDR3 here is CASSQSKAGNGYTF. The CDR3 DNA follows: TGCGCCAGCAGTCAATCGAAGGCAGGGAATGGCTACACCTTC.

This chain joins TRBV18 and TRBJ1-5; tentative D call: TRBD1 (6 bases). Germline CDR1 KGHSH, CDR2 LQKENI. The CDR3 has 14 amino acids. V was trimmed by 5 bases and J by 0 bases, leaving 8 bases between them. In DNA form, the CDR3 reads TGTGCCAGCTCAGGGGACACTAGCAATCAGCCCCAGCATTTT. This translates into CASSGDTSNQPQHF.

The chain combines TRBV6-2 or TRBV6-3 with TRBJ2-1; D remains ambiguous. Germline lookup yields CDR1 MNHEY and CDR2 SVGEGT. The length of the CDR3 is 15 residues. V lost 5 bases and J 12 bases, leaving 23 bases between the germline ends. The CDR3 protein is CASSHPTSQTRLQFF. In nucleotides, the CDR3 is TGTGCCAGCAGTCACCCCACCTCCCAAACCCGGTTGCAGTTCTTC.

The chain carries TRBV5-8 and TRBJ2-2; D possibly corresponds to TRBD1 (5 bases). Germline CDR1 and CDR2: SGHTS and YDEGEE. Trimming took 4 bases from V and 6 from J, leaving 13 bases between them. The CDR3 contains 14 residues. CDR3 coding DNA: TGTGCCAGCAGCCAGGGTCTAGTTCCCGGGGAGCTGTTTTTT. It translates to CASSQGLVPGELFF.

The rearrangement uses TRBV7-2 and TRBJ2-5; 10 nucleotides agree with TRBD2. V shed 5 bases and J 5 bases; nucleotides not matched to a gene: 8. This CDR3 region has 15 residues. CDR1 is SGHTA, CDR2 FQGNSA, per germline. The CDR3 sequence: CASSPGSGGAETQYF. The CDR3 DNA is TGTGCCAGCAGCCCTGGGAGCGGGGGGGCCGAGACCCAGTACTTC.

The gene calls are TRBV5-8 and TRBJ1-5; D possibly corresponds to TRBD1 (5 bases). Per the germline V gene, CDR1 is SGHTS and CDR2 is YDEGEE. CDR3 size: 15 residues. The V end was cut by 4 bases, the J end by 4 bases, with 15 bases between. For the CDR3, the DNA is TGTGCCAGCAGCAGCAGGGCAGCCAGGAATCAGCCCCAGCATTTT. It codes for CASSSRAARNQPQHF. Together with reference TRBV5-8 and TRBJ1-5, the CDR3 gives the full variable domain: EAGVTQSPTHLIKTRGQQATLRCSPISGHTSVYWYQQALGLGLQFLLWYDEGEERNRGNFPPRFSGRQFPNYSSELNVNALELEDSALYLCASSSRAARNQPQHFGDGTRLSIL.

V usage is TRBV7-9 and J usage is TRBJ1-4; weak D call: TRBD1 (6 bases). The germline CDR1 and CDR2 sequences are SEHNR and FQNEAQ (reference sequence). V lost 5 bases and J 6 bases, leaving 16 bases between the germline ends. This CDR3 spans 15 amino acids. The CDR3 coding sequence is TGTGCCAGCAGCACAAACAGGGCTGAGGATGAAAAACTGTTTTTT. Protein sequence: CASSTNRAEDEKLFF.

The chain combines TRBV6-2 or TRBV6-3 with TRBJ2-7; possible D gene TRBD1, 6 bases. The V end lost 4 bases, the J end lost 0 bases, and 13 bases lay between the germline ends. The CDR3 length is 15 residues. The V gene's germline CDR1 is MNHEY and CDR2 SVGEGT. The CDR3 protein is CASSSPTGSSYEQYV. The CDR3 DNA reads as TGTGCCAGCAGTTCCCCCACAGGGAGCTCCTACGAGCAGTACGTC.

The CDR3 region is CATGPRDTDTQYF. CDR3 coding DNA: TGTGCCACCGGACCACGGGACACAGATACGCAGTATTTT. The chain couples TRBV24-1 to TRBJ2-3; a weak D match, TRBD2 (5 bases). The V and J ends lost 9 bases and 2 bases respectively, with 11 bases between them. This CDR3 has 13 residues. Germline CDR1 KGHDR, CDR2 SFDVKD.

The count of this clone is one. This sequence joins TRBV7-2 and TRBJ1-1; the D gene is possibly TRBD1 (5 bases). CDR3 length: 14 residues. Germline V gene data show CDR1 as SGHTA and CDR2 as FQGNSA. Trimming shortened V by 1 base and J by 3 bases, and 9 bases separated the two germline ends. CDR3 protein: CASSLGGDYTEAFF. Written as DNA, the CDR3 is TGTGCCAGCAGCTTAGGGGGGGATTACACTGAAGCTTTCTTT. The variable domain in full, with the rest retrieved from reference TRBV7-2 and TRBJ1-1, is GAGVSQSPSNKVTEKGKDVELRCDPISGHTALYWYRQSLGQGLEFLIYFQGNSAPDKSGLPSDRFSAERTGGSVSTLTIQRTQQEDSAVYLCASSLGGDYTEAFFGQGTRLTVV.